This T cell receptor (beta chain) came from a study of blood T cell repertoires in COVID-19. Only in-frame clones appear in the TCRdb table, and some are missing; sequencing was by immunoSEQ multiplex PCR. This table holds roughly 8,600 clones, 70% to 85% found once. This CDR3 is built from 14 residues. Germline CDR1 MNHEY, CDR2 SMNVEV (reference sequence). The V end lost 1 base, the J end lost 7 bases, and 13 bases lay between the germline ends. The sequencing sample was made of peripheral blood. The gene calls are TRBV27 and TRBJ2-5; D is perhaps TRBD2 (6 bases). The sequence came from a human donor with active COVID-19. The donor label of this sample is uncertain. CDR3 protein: CASSLFSGRGTQYF. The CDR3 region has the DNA TGTGCCAGCAGTTTATTTTCCGGGCGGGGGACCCAGTACTTC.